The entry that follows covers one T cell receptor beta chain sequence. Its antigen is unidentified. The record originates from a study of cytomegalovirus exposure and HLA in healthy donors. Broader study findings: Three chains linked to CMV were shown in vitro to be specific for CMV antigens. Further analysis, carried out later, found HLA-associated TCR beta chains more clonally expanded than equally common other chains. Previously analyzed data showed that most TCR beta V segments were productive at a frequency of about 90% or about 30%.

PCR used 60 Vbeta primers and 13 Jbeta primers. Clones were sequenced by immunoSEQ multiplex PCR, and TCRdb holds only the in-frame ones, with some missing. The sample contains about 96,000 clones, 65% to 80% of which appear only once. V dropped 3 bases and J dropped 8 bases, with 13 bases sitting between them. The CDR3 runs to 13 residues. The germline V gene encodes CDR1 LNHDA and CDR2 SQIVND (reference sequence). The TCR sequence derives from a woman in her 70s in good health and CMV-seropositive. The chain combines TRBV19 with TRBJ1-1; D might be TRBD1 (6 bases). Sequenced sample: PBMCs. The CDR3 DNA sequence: TGTGCCAGTAGTATGGACAGCTCGTACGAAGCTTTCTTT. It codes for CASSMDSSYEAFF.